This TCR beta chain was found in a study of CXCR3-negative and CXCR3-positive naive CD8 T cells. Researchers prepared the TRB cDNA libraries using 5' RACE with UMI labels. TCRdb derives one entry per CDR3 protein from the 5' RACE reads, leaving out DNA. Its table lists approximately 120,000 distinct CDR3 sequences. From germline, CDR1 is SSHAT and CDR2 FNYEAQ (reference sequence). The CDR3 has 15 amino acids. Details on this clonotype: The target antigen is unknown.

Study-level results: Relative to CXCR3-negative naive cells, CXCR3-positive naive cells had more hydrophobic TRB CDR3s. Once cells were cryopreserved, CXCR3 expression went down partly, and most assays used fresh PBMCs. Diversity in memory CD8+ cells fell much lower than the comparably high levels seen in both naive subsets. The TRBV-TRBJ usage of naive CXCR3-negative and CXCR3-positive cells was similar, but that of memory cells differed.

CD45RO-CCR7+CD27+CD95- characterized naive CD8+ T cells. Input material: naive CXCR3+ CD8+ T cells from blood. Stated subset: CD45RO-CCR7+CD27+CD95- naive CD8+ T cells expressing CXCR3 (TNR3+). This clonotype was sampled from a human donor in good health. Some clones in this sample may be carry-over from other donors' samples. The chain recombines TRBV7-7 with TRBJ2-7; TCRdb returns TRBD1, unconfirmable since there is no DNA. The CDR3 protein is CASSRGQGQQYEQYF.